A single sample gave rise to the 8 T cell receptor beta chains below, sequenced in a study of T cell responses to AZD1222 COVID-19 vaccine. Some clones are missing from TCRdb's copy, which holds only in-frame ones; the method was immunoSEQ multiplex PCR. This sample carries more than 90,000 clones, around 89% of them seen once, and the ten largest clones take roughly 7%. The sequencing here drew on peripheral blood, taken 28 days after the second AZD1222 dose. These receptors were taken from an adult who received the AZD1222 COVID-19 vaccine.

CDR3 amino acids: CASSLFWTSGEKEQYF. DNA for the CDR3: TGTGCCAGCAGCTTGTTTTGGACTAGCGGGGAGAAAGAGCAGTACTTC. The rearrangement joins TRBV5-6 to TRBJ2-7; TRBD2 agrees at 12 bases. CDR1 and CDR2 from the germline V gene are SGHDT and YYEEEE. V gave up 1 base and J gave up 7 bases; unmatched junction bases: 9. The CDR3 has 16 amino acids.

This clone was observed a few times. The chain uses TRBV20-1 and TRBJ1-1, with D unresolved. V was shortened by 3 bases and J by 3 bases, with 5 bases between the two germline ends. The CDR3 covers 11 residues. The germline CDR1 and CDR2 sequences are DFQATT and SNEGSKA (reference sequence). The CDR3 DNA is TGCAGTGCTAGTACTGACACTGAAGCTTTCTTT. Protein: CSASTDTEAFF.

This chain connects TRBV7-3 to TRBJ2-5; TRBD1 or TRBD2 may be the D gene (5 bases each). The germline gives CDR1 SGHTA, CDR2 FQGTGA. Between the trimmed V and J ends, which lost 4 bases and 3 bases, there was a span of 18 bases. The CDR3 sequence is 16 residues long. The CDR3 protein is CASSWGIGTEKETQYF. The CDR3, as DNA: TGTGCCAGCAGCTGGGGGATTGGGACGGAGAAAGAGACCCAGTACTTC.

The chain combines TRBV5-1 with TRBJ2-7; 8 nucleotides match TRBD2. This CDR3 contains 16 residues. V was pared by 0 bases and J by 3 bases, with 8 bases of the junction left unmatched. The germline CDR1 and CDR2 sequences are SGHRS and YFSETQ. The CDR3 region has the DNA TGCGCCAGCAGCTTGGGCGGTAGCGGGAACCGCTACGAGCAGTACTTC. Residues: CASSLGGSGNRYEQYF.

The chain employs TRBV28 and TRBJ2-5; 7 bases align to TRBD1. The junction had 7 bases not matched to a gene; V was cut back by 7 bases and J by 5 bases. In germline, CDR1 is MDHEN, CDR2 SYDVKM. The CDR3 has 13 residues. The DNA for the CDR3 is TGTGCCAGCAAGGGGGCTCCGAGGGAGACCCAGTACTTC. It is translated as CASKGAPRETQYF.

The chain links TRBV6-2 or TRBV6-3 to TRBJ2-5; D not resolved. V dropped 3 bases and J dropped 5 bases, with 4 bases sitting between them. This CDR3 has 11 residues. Per germline, CDR1 MNHEY and CDR2 SVGEGT. This CDR3 reads CASSYYETQYF. DNA of the CDR3: TGTGCCAGCAGTTATTATGAGACCCAGTACTTC.

V and J are TRBV7-9 and TRBJ1-2, with a possible D match to TRBD1 (5 bases). CDR1 is SEHNR and CDR2 is FQNEAQ in the germline V gene (reference sequence). The CDR3 is 13 amino acids. The germline V and J ends were trimmed by 5 bases and 4 bases, with 11 bases remaining between them. The DNA for the CDR3 is TGTGCCAGCAGCCCCGGGGCAGGCTATGGCTACACCTTC. Protein product: CASSPGAGYGYTF.

The V gene is TRBV5-1, the J gene TRBJ2-2; D possibly matches TRBD1 or TRBD2 (5 bases each). Germline lookup yields CDR1 SGHRS and CDR2 YFSETQ. Trimming shortened V by 3 bases and J by 5 bases, and 8 bases separated the two germline ends. The CDR3 covers 13 residues. The CDR3 loop reads CASSSRETGELFF. The CDR3 DNA is TGCGCCAGCAGCTCCAGGGAGACCGGGGAGCTGTTTTTT.